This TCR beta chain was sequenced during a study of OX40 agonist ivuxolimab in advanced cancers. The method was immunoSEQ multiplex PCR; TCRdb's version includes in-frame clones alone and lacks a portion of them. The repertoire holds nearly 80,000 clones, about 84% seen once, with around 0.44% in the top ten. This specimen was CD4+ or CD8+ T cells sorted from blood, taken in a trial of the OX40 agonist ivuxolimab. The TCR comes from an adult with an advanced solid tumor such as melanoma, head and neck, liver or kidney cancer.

In nucleotides, the CDR3 is TGTGCCAGCAGTACCCTACAGGGCGGGGAGCAGTACTTC. It translates to CASSTLQGGEQYF. This chain uses TRBV5-4 with TRBJ2-7; TRBD1 might be the D (6 bases). V lost 5 bases, J lost 7 bases, and 16 bases lay in between. This CDR3 region has 13 residues. Germline CDR1 is SGHNT and CDR2 is YYREEE (reference sequence).